The rows below give T cell receptor beta chains drawn from one sample of a study of glioma-infiltrating T cells. One entry per CDR3 protein, called by TCRdb with MiXCR from the multiplex PCR reads. The sample lists roughly 350,000 distinct CDR3 sequences, 41% occurring once. What was sequenced was glioma tissue, nonneoplastic brain tissue, or PBMCs (not recorded which). These TCRs come from a human donor with low-grade glioma or glioblastoma, undergoing nonglioma brain surgery, or in good health (not recorded which). The CDR3 runs from the conserved cysteine through the conserved F or W. Part of the rows lack a size; the others show once, few, many or a class for expanded clones.

size	V	CDR3
.	TRBV7-2	CASSYDSNSTQPQHF
.	TRBV4-2	CASSQDDRGGGRMYF
.	TRBV27	CASSLGRGAGGEETQYF
.	TRBV29-1	CSVEPSPYEQFF
.	TRBV27	CACSPPRGVQYF
.	TRBV27	CASSLEPVPIYEQFF
.	TRBV18	CASSPYSGLAGGGYEQYF
once	TRBV6-5	CASSSTNRAAGELFF
few	TRBV7-9	CASSLGRSSSGNTIYF
many	TRBV6-5	CASSYSGSTYEQYF
many	TRBV6-1	CASSVLAAVYNEQFF
.	TRBV15	CATSRGDRGFTGELFF
few	TRBV7-6	CASSLTLADLSYNEQFF
.	TRBV14	CASSQVGGQRETQYF
.	TRBV29-1	CSVYIEETQYF
.	TRBV28	CASSFMEGSNQPQHF
.	TRBV4-3	CASSQGRGLQQFF
.	TRBV6-2/TRBV6-3	CASSRDSDYGYTF
many	TRBV27	CASSLSTGGYLEQFF
many	TRBV6-1	CASSPPARYNEQFF
.	TRBV20-1	CSATGGMSSYEHYF
few	TRBV6-1	CASSSYRAGRANQPQHF
many	TRBV15	CATSIRPSNQPQHF
.	TRBV2	CASRDSGPGYTF
many	TRBV20-1	CSAAEGRGNQPQHF
.	TRBV7-2	CASSPHGGVNTEAFF
.	TRBV7-2	CASSPELAGGDTQYF
.	TRBV20-1	CSAGPGTGYGYTF
.	TRBV29-1	CSVQTSGARADTQYF
many	TRBV6-2/TRBV6-3	CASSYWGSTEAFF
.	TRBV11-2	CASLDYNEQFF
.	TRBV18	CASSPPGNPYEQYF
many	TRBV20-1	CSAPRGEEQEAFF
many	TRBV27	CASRVGIGYGYTF
.	TRBV6-2/TRBV6-3	CASSFSGGSGRRNEQFF
few	TRBV4-1	CASSQEGTGQNSMNTEAFF
.	TRBV27	CASSLKHWLDGEQFF
.	TRBV15	CATSSVAGNEQFF
.	TRBV12-3/TRBV12-4	CASSFLPVGTGEEKLFF
few	TRBV4-1	CASSQDWTSGGDTQYF
few	TRBV7-3	CASSPLGQLETQYF
.	TRBV5-1	CASSPRTSGRTYNEQFF
many	TRBV28	CASSPTDYTYEQYF
.	TRBV3-1	CASSQVPGGEPQHF
few	TRBV20-1	CSAADRRGPYEQYF